What follows are 27 T cell receptor beta chains derived from one specimen sequenced in a study of T cells in Graves' hyperthyroidism and ophthalmopathy. RNA transcripts yielded amplified TCR beta CDR3 regions. HTBI primers drove first-round RT-PCR of the TCR CDR3. MiXCR was run by TCRdb on the multiplex PCR reads, yielding one entry per CDR3 protein. The sample has about 350,000 distinct CDR3 sequences, around 14% seen once. Sample: blood. Receptors originate from a woman in her twenties or thirties with Graves' hyperthyroidism.

This clonotype has just a few counts. This chain uses TRBV20-1 with TRBJ1-2, with D uncertain. The CDR3 extends over 11 amino acids. V was pared by 3 bases and J by 4 bases, with 6 bases between. CDR1 and CDR2 (germline): DFQATT, SNEGSKA (reference sequence). The CDR3 is CSARVVYGYTF. In nucleotides, the CDR3 is TGCAGTGCTAGGGTAGTCTATGGCTACACCTTC.

The chain has TRBV5-1 and TRBJ2-1; D is possibly TRBD2 (6 bases). The CDR3 extends over 13 amino acids. V lost 4 bases to trimming and J lost 6 bases, with 11 bases between them. Germline V gene sequence: CDR1 SGHRS, CDR2 YFSETQ. In DNA form, the CDR3 reads TGCGCCAGCAGCCTGAGGACTATCAATGAGCAGTTCTTC. This encodes CASSLRTINEQFF.

This clonotype was picked up a small number of times. The J gene is TRBJ2-1, the V gene TRBV29-1; D not resolved. The ends were cut back, 7 bases at V and 2 bases at J, with 12 bases in the middle. CDR1 SQVTM and CDR2 ANQGSEA come from the germline V gene. The CDR3 has 13 residues. Written as DNA, the CDR3 is TGCAGCGGGTCGGCCAGTGCCTACAATGAGCAGTTCTTC. This translates into CSGSASAYNEQFF.

This clonotype was seen many times. V and J are TRBV7-9 and TRBJ2-3; D call uncertain. There are 12 residues in the CDR3. Germline V gives CDR1 SEHNR, CDR2 FQNEAQ (reference sequence). V was trimmed by 0 bases and J by 6 bases, leaving 4 bases between them. In DNA, the CDR3 is TGTGCCAGCAGCTTAGCGGCGGATACGCAGTATTTT. This codes for CASSLAADTQYF.

This chain uses TRBV2 with TRBJ1-6; the D is unclear. The CDR3 length is 13 residues. V lost 2 bases and J lost 10, with 9 bases in between. The germline V gene has CDR1 SNHLY and CDR2 FYNNEI. The CDR3 reads CASSERWESPLHF. CDR3 bases: TGTGCCAGCAGTGAACGGTGGGAATCACCCCTCCACTTT.

The gene calls are TRBV29-1 and TRBJ2-1; tentative D call: TRBD2 (6 bases). V lost 6 bases to trimming and J lost 8 bases, with 14 bases between them. This CDR3 region has 12 residues. Germline CDR1 is SQVTM and CDR2 is ANQGSEA. In nucleotides, the CDR3 is TGCAGCGTCGGGACTGATTGGTATGAGCAGTTCTTC. Its translation is CSVGTDWYEQFF.

This chain links TRBV3-1 with TRBJ2-1, with 7 nucleotides matching TRBD2. The CDR3 sequence is 17 residues long. V trimming: 4 bases; J trimming: 0 bases; junction bases outside the gene matches: 9. The germline V gene has CDR1 LGHDT and CDR2 YNNKEL (reference sequence). The CDR3 is CASSPPSGLSSYNEQFF. CDR3 coding DNA: TGTGCCAGCAGCCCCCCTAGCGGCCTTAGCTCCTACAATGAGCAGTTCTTC.

Many counts were recorded for this clonotype. This chain links TRBV27 with TRBJ2-5; the match to TRBD2 covers 13 bases. V lost 5 bases, J lost 5 bases, and 5 bases stayed unmatched. CDR1 and CDR2 from the germline V gene are MNHEY and SMNVEV (reference sequence). This CDR3 region has 15 residues. The CDR3, as DNA: TGTGCCAGCAGTCCGGGGACTAGCGGGGTGGAGACCCAGTACTTC. Amino acid sequence: CASSPGTSGVETQYF.

This chain connects TRBV9 to TRBJ1-4; D gene unclear. V was clipped by 4 bases and J by 6 bases, with 22 bases between them. From germline, CDR1 is SGDLS and CDR2 YYNGEE. There are 17 residues in the CDR3. The CDR3 nucleotides read TGTGCCAGCAGCCCCACTAGCTGGGGTCCTCCTTATGAAAAACTGTTTTTT. It encodes CASSPTSWGPPYEKLFF.

The chain couples TRBV3-1 to TRBJ1-2, with 8 bases lining up with TRBD1. The CDR3 sequence is 15 residues long. CDR1 LGHDT and CDR2 YNNKEL come from the germline V gene (reference sequence). V shed 4 bases, J shed 7 bases, and the junction held 11 bases outside the gene matches. The CDR3 protein is CASSLHPDRVAGYTF. CDR3 in DNA: TGTGCCAGCAGCCTCCACCCGGACAGGGTGGCTGGCTACACCTTC.

The CDR3 protein is CAISSGTGGAYEQYF. In DNA form, the CDR3 reads TGTGCCATCAGCTCCGGGACAGGGGGGGCCTACGAGCAGTACTTC. J is TRBJ2-7 and V is TRBV10-3, with TRBD1 matching over 11 bases. CDR3 length: 15 amino acids. Germline assignment: CDR1 ENHRY and CDR2 SYGVKD. The J segment lost 2 bases and the V segment lost 6 bases, leaving 6 bases of the junction unmatched.

The sample holds a few counts of this clonotype. The chain carries TRBV10-3 and TRBJ1-2, with 8 nucleotides matching TRBD1. J gave up 0 bases and V 3 bases, and 9 bases lay outside the gene matches. There are 17 residues in the CDR3. The germline V gene encodes CDR1 ENHRY and CDR2 SYGVKD. The DNA of the CDR3 is TGTGCCATCAGTGATGGGTCGACAGGGGCCGCTAACTATGGCTACACCTTC. Its translation: CAISDGSTGAANYGYTF.

Note on this clonotype: This may stem from a read error, because a much larger clone lies one nucleotide away. This chain uses TRBV20-1 with TRBJ1-2; possibly TRBD1 for D (5 bases). This CDR3 comprises 14 residues. Germline lookup yields CDR1 DFQATT and CDR2 SNEGSKA (reference sequence). The V end was cut by 6 bases, the J end by 8 bases, with 22 bases between. The CDR3 protein is CSASIISGTEGYTF. CDR3 nucleotide sequence: TGCAGTGCATCTATTATCTCCGGGACGGAAGGCTACACCTTC.

The chain uses TRBV29-1 and TRBJ1-2, with 8 positions matching TRBD1. The trim removed 5 bases at V and 4 bases at J, leaving 12 bases unmatched. The CDR3 extends over 15 amino acids. In germline, CDR1 is SQVTM, CDR2 ANQGSEA. The CDR3 DNA sequence: TGCAGCGTTCCAGGGGGCGATCCAAGGAGCTATGGCTACACCTTC. Translating gives CSVPGGDPRSYGYTF.

The CDR3 loop reads CSARRGQGETGELFF. CDR3 nucleotide sequence: TGCAGTGCAAGACGGGGACAGGGTGAGACCGGGGAGCTGTTTTTT. J is TRBJ2-2 and V is TRBV20-1, with 9 nucleotides matching TRBD1. The trim removed 6 bases at V and 5 bases at J, leaving 10 bases unmatched. The CDR3 totals 15 residues. Germline V gene lookup returns CDR1 DFQATT and CDR2 SNEGSKA (reference sequence).

This chain uses TRBV27 with TRBJ2-6; TRBD2 is a possible D gene (6 bases). Germline values: CDR1 MNHEY, CDR2 SMNVEV (reference sequence). V shed 6 bases and J shed 12 bases, with 21 bases lying between them. The CDR3 covers 15 residues. The CDR3 region is CASSLDLRRESVLTF. Written as DNA, the CDR3 is TGTGCCAGCAGCCTAGATCTGCGGCGGGAATCCGTCCTGACTTTC.

This clonotype has at least ten counts. V gene TRBV3-1 combines with J gene TRBJ2-7, with 8 positions matching TRBD2. The germline V gene encodes CDR1 LGHDT and CDR2 YNNKEL (reference sequence). V lost 4 bases and J lost 4; bases outside the gene matches: 3. The CDR3 spans 13 residues. CDR3 protein: CASSRQREYEQYF. The CDR3 DNA reads TGTGCCAGCAGCCGCCAGCGGGAGTACGAGCAGTACTTC.

This clonotype has only a few counts. The gene calls are TRBV25-1 and TRBJ2-3; perhaps TRBD2 as D (5 bases). The CDR3 covers 13 residues. Trimming took off 5 bases at V and 5 bases at J, with 11 bases between the two ends. The germline V gene encodes CDR1 MGHDK and CDR2 SYGVNS. The chain's CDR3 is CASSRAAIDTQYF. CDR3 coding DNA: TGTGCCAGCAGTCGAGCGGCTATAGATACGCAGTATTTT.

The sample holds many counts of this clonotype. This chain links TRBV19 with TRBJ2-7; possibly TRBD2 for D (6 bases). CDR3 length: 13 amino acids. Germline CDR1 is LNHDA and CDR2 is SQIVND (reference sequence). Trimming took 1 base from V and 4 from J, leaving 8 bases between them. CDR3 region: CASSIVGGYEQYF. The CDR3 nucleotides are TGTGCCAGTAGTATAGTAGGAGGGTACGAGCAGTACTTC. The whole variable domain, remainder taken from reference TRBV19 and TRBJ2-7, is DGGITQSPKYLFRKEGQNVTLSCEQNLNHDAMYWYRQDPGQGLRLIYYSQIVNDFQKGDIAEGYSVSREKKESFPLTVTSAQKNPTAFYLCASSIVGGYEQYFGPGTRLTVT.

Details on this clonotype: A much larger clone sits a single nucleotide away, making a read error possible. The chain combines TRBV12-3 or TRBV12-4 with TRBJ1-4, with D perhaps matching TRBD1 (6 bases). The V end was cut by 7 bases, the J end by 0 bases, with 9 bases between. The CDR3 contains 14 residues. This chain's CDR3 is CASNQGTTNEKLFF. As DNA, the CDR3 is TGTGCCAGCAATCAGGGGACAACTAATGAAAAACTGTTTTTT.

This clonotype was seen only once. V usage is TRBV4-2 and J usage is TRBJ1-1, with D uncertain. V lost 6 bases to trimming and J lost 2 bases, with 13 bases between them. From germline, CDR1 is LGHNA and CDR2 YNFKEQ. The length of the CDR3 is 14 residues. DNA for the CDR3: TGTGCCAGCAGGACGACCGGGGATAACACTGAAGCTTTCTTT. Amino acids: CASRTTGDNTEAFF.

J is TRBJ2-1 and V is TRBV14, with TRBD2 as a possible D gene (6 bases). The CDR3 length is 16 residues. Germline CDR1 and CDR2: SGHDN and FVKESK. V was pared by 1 base and J by 4 bases, with 14 bases between. The CDR3 nucleotides are TGTGCCAGCAGCCAAGTTCCTGGACTACCATACAATGAGCAGTTCTTC. Amino acids: CASSQVPGLPYNEQFF.

This clonotype was detected ten times or more. The chain has TRBV12-3 or TRBV12-4 and TRBJ2-7; 13 bases map to TRBD2. This CDR3 is built from 20 residues. The J segment lost 4 bases and the V segment lost 3 bases, leaving 18 bases of the junction unmatched. For the CDR3, the DNA is TGTGCCAGCAGTTTTCGTCCGGGACTAGCGGGAAAAGTTGGTCCGTACGAGCAGTACTTC. Its protein is CASSFRPGLAGKVGPYEQYF.

This clonotype has more than one count but fewer than ten. The chain joins TRBV19 to TRBJ2-3; D possibly corresponds to TRBD1 (6 bases). Trimming removed 3 bases at V and 5 bases at J, with 12 bases between. CDR1 and CDR2 (germline): LNHDA, SQIVND (reference sequence). There are 14 residues in the CDR3. CDR3 protein: CASSIAQGGDTQYF. CDR3 DNA sequence: TGTGCCAGTAGTATCGCACAGGGTGGAGATACGCAGTATTTT.

The genes are TRBV24-1 and TRBJ2-1; D may be TRBD1 or TRBD2 (5 bases each). The germline V and J ends were trimmed by 9 bases and 6 bases, with 14 bases remaining between them. The CDR3 length is 13 residues. CDR1 is KGHDR and CDR2 is SFDVKD in the germline V gene. Written as DNA, the CDR3 is TGTGCCACCTCAGCACCCGGGGCCAATGAGCAGTTCTTC. Encoded protein: CATSAPGANEQFF.

This clonotype was seen repeatedly, ten times or more. V and J are TRBV6-1 and TRBJ1-1; the D gene is possibly TRBD1 (6 bases). Germline loops: CDR1 MNHNS, CDR2 SASEGT. The length of the CDR3 is 13 residues. Trimming stripped 7 bases from V and 2 bases from J, with 11 bases between. CDR3 in DNA: TGTGCCAGCAATCGGGGACATAACACTGAAGCTTTCTTT. Its translation: CASNRGHNTEAFF.

Remarks on this clonotype: This could be a read error, since a much larger clone is one nucleotide away. The CDR3 nucleotides read TGTGCCAGCATCCCCGGGACACCTGCTAACTATGGCTACACCTTC. As protein: CASIPGTPANYGYTF. This chain joins TRBV28 and TRBJ1-2; maybe TRBD1 (6 bases). Trimming cost V 7 bases and J 0 bases, with 15 bases left between them. The CDR3 extends over 15 amino acids. Germline CDR1 is MDHEN and CDR2 is SYDVKM.